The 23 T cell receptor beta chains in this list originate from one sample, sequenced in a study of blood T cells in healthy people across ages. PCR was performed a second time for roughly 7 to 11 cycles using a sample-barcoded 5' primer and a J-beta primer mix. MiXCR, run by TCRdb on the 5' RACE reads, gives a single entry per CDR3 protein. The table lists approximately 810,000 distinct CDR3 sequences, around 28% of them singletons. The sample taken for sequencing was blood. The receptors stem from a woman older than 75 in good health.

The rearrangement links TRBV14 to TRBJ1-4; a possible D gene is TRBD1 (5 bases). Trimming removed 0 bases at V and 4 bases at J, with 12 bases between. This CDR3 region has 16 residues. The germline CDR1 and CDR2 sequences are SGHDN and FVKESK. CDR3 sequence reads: CASSQEAGDHNEKLFF. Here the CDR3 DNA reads TGTGCCAGCAGCCAAGAAGCCGGGGACCATAATGAAAAACTGTTTTTT.

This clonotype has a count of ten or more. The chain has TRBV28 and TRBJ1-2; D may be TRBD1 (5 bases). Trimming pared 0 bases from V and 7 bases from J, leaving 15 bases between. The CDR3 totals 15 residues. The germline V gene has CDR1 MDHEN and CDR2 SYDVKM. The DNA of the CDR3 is TGTGCCAGCAGTTTATGGGGCCGGACACCAAGTGGCTACACCTTC. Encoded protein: CASSLWGRTPSGYTF.

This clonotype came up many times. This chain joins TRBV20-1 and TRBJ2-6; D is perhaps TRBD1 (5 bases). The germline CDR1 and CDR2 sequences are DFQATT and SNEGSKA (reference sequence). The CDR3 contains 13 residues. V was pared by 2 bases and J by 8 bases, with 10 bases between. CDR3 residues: CSARSQGPNVLTF. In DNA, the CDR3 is TGCAGTGCTAGATCGCAGGGCCCCAACGTCCTGACTTTC.

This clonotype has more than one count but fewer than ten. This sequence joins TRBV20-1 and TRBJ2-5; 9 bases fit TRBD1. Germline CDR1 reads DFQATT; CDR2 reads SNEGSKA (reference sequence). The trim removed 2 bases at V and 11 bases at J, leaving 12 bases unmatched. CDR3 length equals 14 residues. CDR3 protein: CSARKWDRVPEQYF. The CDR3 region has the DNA TGCAGTGCTAGAAAATGGGACAGGGTTCCTGAGCAGTACTTC.

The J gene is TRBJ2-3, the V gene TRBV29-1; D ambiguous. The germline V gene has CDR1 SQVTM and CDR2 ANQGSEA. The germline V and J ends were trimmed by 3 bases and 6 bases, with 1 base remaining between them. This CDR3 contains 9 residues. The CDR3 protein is CSVDDTQYF. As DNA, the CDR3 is TGCAGCGTTGACGATACGCAGTATTTT.

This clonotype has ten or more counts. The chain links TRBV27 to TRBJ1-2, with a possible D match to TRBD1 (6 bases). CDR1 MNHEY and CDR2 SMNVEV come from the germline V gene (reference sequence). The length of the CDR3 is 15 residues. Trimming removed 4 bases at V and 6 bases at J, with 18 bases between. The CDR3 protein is CASSSPSGAPHGYTF. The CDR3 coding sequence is TGTGCCAGCAGTTCTCCCTCGGGGGCTCCGCATGGCTACACCTTC.

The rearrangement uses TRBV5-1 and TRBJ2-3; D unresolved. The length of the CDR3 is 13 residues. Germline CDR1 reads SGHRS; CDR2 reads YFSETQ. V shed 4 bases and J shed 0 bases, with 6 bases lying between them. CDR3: CASSLWSTDTQYF. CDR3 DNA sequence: TGCGCCAGCAGCCTTTGGAGCACAGATACGCAGTATTTT.

CDR3 nucleotide sequence: TGTGCCAGCAGTGACCCACAGGGAGCAGTCACTGAAGCTTTCTTT. This gives the protein CASSDPQGAVTEAFF. The genes are TRBV6-5 and TRBJ1-1; maybe TRBD1 (6 bases). The CDR3 length is 15 residues. Trimming took 5 bases from V and 4 from J, leaving 17 bases between them. Per germline, CDR1 MNHEY and CDR2 SVGAGI.

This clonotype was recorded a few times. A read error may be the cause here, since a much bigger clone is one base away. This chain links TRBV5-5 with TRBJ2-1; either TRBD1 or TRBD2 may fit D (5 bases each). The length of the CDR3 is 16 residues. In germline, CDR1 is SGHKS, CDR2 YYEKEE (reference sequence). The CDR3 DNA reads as TGTGCCGGCAGCTCGTCAGGTTACCGAGGGGACAATGAGCAGTTCTTC. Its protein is CAGSSSGYRGDNEQFF.

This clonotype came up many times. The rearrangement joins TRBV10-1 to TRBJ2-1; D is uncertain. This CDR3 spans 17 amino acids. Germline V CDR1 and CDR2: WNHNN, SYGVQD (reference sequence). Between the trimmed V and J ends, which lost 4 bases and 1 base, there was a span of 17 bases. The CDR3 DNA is TGCGCCAGCAGTGGAGAACTTTCCCGTGGGTCCTACAATGAGCAGTTCTTC. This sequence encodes CASSGELSRGSYNEQFF.

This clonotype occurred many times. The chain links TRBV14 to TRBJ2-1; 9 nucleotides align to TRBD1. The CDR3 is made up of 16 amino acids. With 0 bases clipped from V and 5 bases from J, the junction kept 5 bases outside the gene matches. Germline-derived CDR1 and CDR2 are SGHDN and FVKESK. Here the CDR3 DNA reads TGTGCCAGCAGCCAAGATTGGGGACAGGGTGACAATGAGCAGTTCTTC. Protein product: CASSQDWGQGDNEQFF.

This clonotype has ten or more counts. Here the CDR3 DNA reads TGCGCCAGCAGCCAGGCCGGGACAGCGATTATGGGCTACACCTTC. Amino acid sequence: CASSQAGTAIMGYTF. The chain employs TRBV4-3 and TRBJ1-2, with 7 bases lining up with TRBD1. V was pared by 3 bases and J by 8 bases, with 12 bases of the junction left unmatched. The CDR3 runs to 15 residues. Per the germline V gene, CDR1 is LGHNA and CDR2 is YSLEER.

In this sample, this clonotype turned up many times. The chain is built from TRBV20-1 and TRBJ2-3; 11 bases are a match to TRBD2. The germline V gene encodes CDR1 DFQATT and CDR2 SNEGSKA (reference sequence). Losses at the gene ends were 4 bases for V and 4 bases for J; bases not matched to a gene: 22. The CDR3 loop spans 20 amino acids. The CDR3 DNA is TGCAGTGCTAAGTTCCCAAGGAGGCACCCTAGCGGGGGGCACGCAGATACGCAGTATTTT. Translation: CSAKFPRRHPSGGHADTQYF.

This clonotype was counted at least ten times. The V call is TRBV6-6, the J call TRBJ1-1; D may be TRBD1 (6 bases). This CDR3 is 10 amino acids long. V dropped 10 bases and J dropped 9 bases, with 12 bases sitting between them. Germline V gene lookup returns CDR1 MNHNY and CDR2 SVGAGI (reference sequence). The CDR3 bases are TGTGCCACCTACGGGACACAAGCTTTCTTT. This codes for CATYGTQAFF.

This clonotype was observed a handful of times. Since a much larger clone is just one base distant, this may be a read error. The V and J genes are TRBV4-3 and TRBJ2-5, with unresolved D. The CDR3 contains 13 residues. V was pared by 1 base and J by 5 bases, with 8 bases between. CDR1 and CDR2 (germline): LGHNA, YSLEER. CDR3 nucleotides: TGCGCCAGCAGCCAAGCTACTTGGGAGACCCAGTACTTC. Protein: CASSQATWETQYF.

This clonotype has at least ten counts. CDR3: CASSLIGVETQYF. In nucleotides, the CDR3 is TGTGCCAGCAGCTTAATTGGGGTCGAGACCCAGTACTTC. This sequence joins TRBV11-2 and TRBJ2-5; D is unclear. V was cut by 2 bases and J by 5 bases, with 9 bases left in between. Germline loops: CDR1 SGHAT, CDR2 FQNNGV. This CDR3 contains 13 residues.

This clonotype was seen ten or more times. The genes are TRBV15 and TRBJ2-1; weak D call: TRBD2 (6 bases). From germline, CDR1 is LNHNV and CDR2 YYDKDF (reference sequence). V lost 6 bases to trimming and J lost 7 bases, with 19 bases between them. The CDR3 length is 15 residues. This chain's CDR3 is CATRERSFAGNEQFF. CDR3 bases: TGTGCCACCAGAGAGCGGTCCTTTGCGGGGAATGAGCAGTTCTTC.

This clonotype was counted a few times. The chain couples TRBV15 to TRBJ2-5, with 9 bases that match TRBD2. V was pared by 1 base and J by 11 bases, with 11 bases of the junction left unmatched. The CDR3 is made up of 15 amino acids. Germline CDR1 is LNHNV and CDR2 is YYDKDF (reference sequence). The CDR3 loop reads CATSRVSGGSNEQYF. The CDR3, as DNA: TGTGCCACCAGCAGAGTAAGCGGGGGGAGCAATGAGCAGTACTTC.

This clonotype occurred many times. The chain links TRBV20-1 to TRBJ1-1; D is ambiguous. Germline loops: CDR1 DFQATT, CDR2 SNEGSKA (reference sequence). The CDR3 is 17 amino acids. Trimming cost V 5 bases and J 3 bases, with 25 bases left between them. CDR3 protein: CSAQDVWALTGYTEAFF. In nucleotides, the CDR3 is TGCAGTGCTCAGGACGTCTGGGCCCTAACCGGGTACACTGAAGCTTTCTTT.

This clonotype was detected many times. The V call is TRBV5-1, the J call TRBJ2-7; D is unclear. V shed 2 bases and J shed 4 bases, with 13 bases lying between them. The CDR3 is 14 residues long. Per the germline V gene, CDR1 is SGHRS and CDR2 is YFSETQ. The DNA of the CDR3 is TGCGCCAGCAGCTTCGGTGGAAGGGCTTACGAGCAGTACTTC. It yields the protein CASSFGGRAYEQYF.

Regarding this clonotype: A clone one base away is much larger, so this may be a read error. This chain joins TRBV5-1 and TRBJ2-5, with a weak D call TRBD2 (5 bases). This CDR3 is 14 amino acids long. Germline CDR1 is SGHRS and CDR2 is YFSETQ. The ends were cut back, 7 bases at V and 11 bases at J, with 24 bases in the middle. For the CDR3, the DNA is TGCGCCAGCGCAATTGGGGAGCCGGTGAATGAGCAGTACTTC. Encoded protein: CASAIGEPVNEQYF.

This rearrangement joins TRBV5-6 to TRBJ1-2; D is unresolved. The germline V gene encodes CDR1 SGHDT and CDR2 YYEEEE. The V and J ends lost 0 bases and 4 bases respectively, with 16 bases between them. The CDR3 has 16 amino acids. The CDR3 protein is CASSLAWALGSYGYTF. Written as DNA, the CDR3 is TGTGCCAGCAGCTTGGCCTGGGCCCTTGGGAGCTATGGCTACACCTTC. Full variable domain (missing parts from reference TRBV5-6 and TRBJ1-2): DAGVTQSPTHLIKTRGQQVTLRCSPKSGHDTVSWYQQALGQGPQFIFQYYEEEERQRGNFPDRFSGHQFPNYSSELNVNALLLGDSALYLCASSLAWALGSYGYTFGSGTRLTVV.

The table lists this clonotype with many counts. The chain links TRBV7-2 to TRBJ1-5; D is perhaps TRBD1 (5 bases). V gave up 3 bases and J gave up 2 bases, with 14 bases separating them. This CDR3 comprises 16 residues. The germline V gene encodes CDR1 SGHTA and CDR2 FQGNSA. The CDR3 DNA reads TGTGCCAGCAGCTTCCCTCAGGGTAGCGGCAATCAGCCCCAGCATTTT. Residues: CASSFPQGSGNQPQHF.